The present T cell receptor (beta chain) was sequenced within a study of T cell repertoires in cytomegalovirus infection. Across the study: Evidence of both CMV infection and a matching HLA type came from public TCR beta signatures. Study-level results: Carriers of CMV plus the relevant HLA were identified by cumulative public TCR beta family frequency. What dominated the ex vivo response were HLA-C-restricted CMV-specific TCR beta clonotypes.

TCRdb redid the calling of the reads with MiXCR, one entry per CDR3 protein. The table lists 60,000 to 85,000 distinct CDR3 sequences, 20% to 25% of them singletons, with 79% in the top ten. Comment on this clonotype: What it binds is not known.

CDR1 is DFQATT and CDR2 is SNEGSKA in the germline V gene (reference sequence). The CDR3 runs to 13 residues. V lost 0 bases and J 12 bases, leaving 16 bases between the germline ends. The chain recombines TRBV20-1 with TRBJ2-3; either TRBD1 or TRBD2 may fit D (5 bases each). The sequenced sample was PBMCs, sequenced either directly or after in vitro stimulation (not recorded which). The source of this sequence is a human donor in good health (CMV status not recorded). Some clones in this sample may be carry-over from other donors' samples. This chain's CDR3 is CSARDFRDLVQYF. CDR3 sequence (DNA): TGCAGTGCTAGAGATTTCCGGGACCTGGTCCAGTATTTT.